These 17 T cell receptor beta chains were all obtained from the same sample, sequenced in a study of blood T cell repertoires in COVID-19. Some clones are missing from TCRdb's copy, which holds only in-frame ones; the method was immunoSEQ multiplex PCR. The sample holds 100,000 to 150,000 clones; roughly 91% are singletons and the top ten take under 4.5%. The specimen sequenced was peripheral blood. The receptors here all came from a man in his sixties with COVID-19, enrolled during active disease.

The CDR3 sequence: CAISADTFSGNTIYF. DNA of the CDR3: TGTGCCATCAGTGCAGATACCTTCTCTGGAAACACCATATATTTT. The chain has TRBV10-3 and TRBJ1-3; the D is unclear. Trimming shortened V by 4 bases and J by 0 bases, and 10 bases separated the two germline ends. The CDR3 is 15 amino acids. Germline CDR1 is ENHRY and CDR2 is SYGVKD.

V is TRBV6-5 and J is TRBJ1-4; unclear D gene. The CDR3 extends over 10 amino acids. Germline CDR1 reads MNHEY; CDR2 reads SVGAGI. V was pared by 9 bases and J by 5 bases, with 4 bases between. CDR3 bases: TGTGCCAGTTTAAATGAAAAACTGTTTTTT. It yields the protein CASLNEKLFF.

CDR3 region: CASSAFDTQYF. The CDR3 DNA follows: TGTGCCAGCAGTGCGTTTGATACGCAGTATTTT. The chain carries TRBV2 and TRBJ2-3; unclear D gene. The germline gives CDR1 SNHLY, CDR2 FYNNEI. CDR3 size: 11 residues. V lost 4 bases and J lost 6, with 5 bases in between.

V usage is TRBV18 and J usage is TRBJ1-2; TRBD1 is a possible D gene (6 bases). V was clipped by 2 bases and J by 6 bases, with 10 bases between them. This CDR3 region has 13 residues. Germline CDR1 and CDR2: KGHSH and LQKENI. The DNA of the CDR3 is TGTGCCAGCTCACCAGGGACACCGGATGGCTACACCTTC. Its translation is CASSPGTPDGYTF.

V usage is TRBV5-4 and J usage is TRBJ1-1; 7 bases align to TRBD1. Germline V CDR1 and CDR2: SGHNT, YYREEE (reference sequence). The CDR3 runs to 13 residues. With V trimmed by 4 bases and J by 6 bases, 6 bases remained unmatched. The CDR3 loop reads CASSLPGTAEAFF. CDR3 in DNA: TGTGCCAGCAGCCTCCCGGGGACAGCTGAAGCTTTCTTT.

The table lists this clone with a few counts. This chain joins TRBV7-3 and TRBJ2-2; D is uncertain. The CDR3 has 14 amino acids. The V gene's germline CDR1 is SGHTA and CDR2 FQGTGA. The V end lost 2 bases, the J end lost 4 bases, and 8 bases lay between the germline ends. CDR3 residues: CASSLFSRTGELFF. CDR3 in DNA: TGTGCCAGCAGCTTATTCAGTCGCACCGGGGAGCTGTTTTTT.

V is TRBV29-1 and J is TRBJ1-1; unclear D gene. Germline CDR1 and CDR2: SQVTM and ANQGSEA. This CDR3 has 13 residues. V gave up 4 bases and J gave up 1 base, with 10 bases separating them. The CDR3 DNA reads TGCAGCGTTGCGGCGGTCCCGAACACTGAAGCTTTCTTT. Its translation: CSVAAVPNTEAFF.

V is TRBV7-3 and J is TRBJ2-5, with D perhaps TRBD1 (6 bases). Germline V lookup: CDR1 SGHTA, CDR2 FQGTGA. The CDR3 is made up of 13 amino acids. V was trimmed by 1 base and J by 3 bases, leaving 6 bases between them. CDR3 DNA sequence: TGTGCCAGCAGCTTAAGGACAGAAGAGACCCAGTACTTC. It codes for CASSLRTEETQYF. Using reference TRBV7-3 and TRBJ2-5 for the parts outside the CDR3, the full variable domain is GAGVSQTPSNKVTEKGKYVELRCDPISGHTALYWYRQSLGQGPEFLIYFQGTGAADDSGLPNDRFFAVRPEGSVSTLKIQRTERGDSAVYLCASSLRTEETQYFGPGTRLLVL.

This clone occurred once. The rearrangement joins TRBV19 to TRBJ1-1; 8 nucleotides align to TRBD1. Germline loops: CDR1 LNHDA, CDR2 SQIVND (reference sequence). V shed 7 bases and J 5 bases; nucleotides not matched to a gene: 6. The CDR3 extends over 13 amino acids. The CDR3: CASNRQGTTEAFF. The CDR3 region has the DNA TGTGCCAGTAATCGACAGGGGACGACTGAAGCTTTCTTT.

The V and J genes are TRBV5-5 and TRBJ2-1; D ambiguous. The CDR3 has 13 residues. Germline V lookup: CDR1 SGHKS, CDR2 YYEKEE (reference sequence). V was shortened by 0 bases and J by 8 bases, with 9 bases between the two germline ends. As DNA, the CDR3 is TGTGCCAGCAGCTTGGTCGGTTCGTATGAGCAGTTCTTC. Translated: CASSLVGSYEQFF.

The CDR3 protein is CASSFGSRGRGNTIYF. In DNA, the CDR3 is TGCGCCAGCAGCTTTGGGTCCAGGGGGCGCGGAAACACCATATATTTT. This rearrangement joins TRBV5-1 to TRBJ1-3; the match to TRBD1 covers 8 bases. The V gene's germline CDR1 is SGHRS and CDR2 YFSETQ. This CDR3 has 16 residues. Trimming at V came to 2 bases and at J to 4 bases, leaving 8 bases not matched to a gene. The full variable domain, completed using reference TRBV5-1 and TRBJ1-3, is KAGVTQTPRYLIKTRGQQVTLSCSPISGHRSVSWYQQTPGQGLQFLFEYFSETQRNKGNFPGRFSGRQFSNSRSEMNVSTLELGDSALYLCASSFGSRGRGNTIYFGEGSWLTVV.

This chain links TRBV10-3 with TRBJ1-5, with D tentatively TRBD1 (5 bases). Germline CDR1 is ENHRY and CDR2 is SYGVKD. The CDR3 runs to 16 residues. V was shortened by 0 bases and J by 4 bases, with 13 bases between the two germline ends. This CDR3 is CAISESVPGANQPQHF. CDR3 nucleotides: TGTGCCATCAGTGAGTCGGTCCCTGGGGCAAATCAGCCCCAGCATTTT.

The count of this clone is one. This chain uses TRBV5-1 with TRBJ1-5; 8 nucleotides agree with TRBD1. The CDR3 consists of 14 residues. CDR1 is SGHRS, CDR2 YFSETQ, per germline. V gave up 2 bases and J gave up 5 bases; unmatched junction bases: 3. The CDR3 reads CASSFGTGDQPQHF. As DNA, the CDR3 is TGCGCCAGCAGCTTTGGGACAGGAGATCAGCCCCAGCATTTT.

The chain couples TRBV5-1 to TRBJ1-2; TRBD1 might be the D (6 bases). The CDR3 is 13 amino acids. Germline V CDR1 and CDR2: SGHRS, YFSETQ. V was clipped by 2 bases and J by 4 bases, with 9 bases between them. CDR3 nucleotides: TGCGCCAGCAGCTTAACAGGGACCTATGGCTACACCTTC. Encoded protein: CASSLTGTYGYTF.

This chain joins TRBV18 and TRBJ1-5, with D hard to call. Trimming removed 3 bases from V and 6 bases from J, with 15 bases in between. This CDR3 has 15 residues. The germline gives CDR1 KGHSH, CDR2 LQKENI. This CDR3 is CASSPSRVGSQPQHF. For the CDR3, the DNA is TGTGCCAGCTCACCTTCGAGGGTCGGCAGTCAGCCCCAGCATTTT.

J is TRBJ2-1 and V is TRBV11-2; 8 positions agree with TRBD2. The trim removed 4 bases at V and 4 bases at J, leaving 9 bases unmatched. This CDR3 contains 16 residues. Germline V CDR1 and CDR2: SGHAT, FQNNGV. In DNA, the CDR3 is TGTGCCAGCAGCTCGTACGGGGGGGTAGCATACAATGAGCAGTTCTTC. It translates to CASSSYGGVAYNEQFF.

In nucleotides, the CDR3 is TGTGCCAGCAGCCCCACCCTAGCGGGGGGCCAAGAGACCCAGTACTTC. It translates to CASSPTLAGGQETQYF. This chain connects TRBV4-2 to TRBJ2-5; 11 bases align to TRBD2. This CDR3 is built from 16 residues. J lost 1 base, V lost 4 bases, and 5 bases had no gene match. Germline CDR1 is LGHNA and CDR2 is YNFKEQ.